This TCR beta chain was sequenced in a study of cytomegalovirus exposure and HLA in healthy donors. 60 Vbeta and 13 Jbeta primers were used in PCR. Clones were read by immunoSEQ multiplex PCR, and TCRdb kept only the in-frame ones, dropping some. The sample contains 95,000 to 110,000 clones, around 73% of which appear only once. The V gene end was trimmed by 2 bases and the J gene end by 0 bases; junction bases not matched to a gene: 5. The germline CDR1 and CDR2 sequences are MNHEY and SMNVEV (reference sequence). This CDR3 is built from 17 residues. This clonotype originated in a woman aged 40 to 50 in good health and CMV-seronegative. The chain has TRBV27 and TRBJ2-7; TRBD1 aligns across 12 bases. The specimen sequenced was PBMCs. This chain's CDR3 is CASSLIGTGGFSYEQYF. CDR3 DNA: TGTGCCAGCAGTTTAATTGGGACAGGGGGCTTCTCCTACGAGCAGTACTTC.